This T cell receptor (beta chain) was profiled in a study of blood T cell repertoires in COVID-19. The CDR3 runs 13 residues. Looked up from germline, CDR1 is MNHEY and CDR2 is SVGAGI. V lost 6 bases and J 1 base, leaving 7 bases between the germline ends. How the authors handled the data: Amplified reference gene primers provided the basis for estimating nucleated cell counts. Profiled with immunoSEQ multiplex PCR; TCRdb holds only in-frame clones, not every one. The DNA was the basis for D and trimming; V, J and clone size are from that table. The sample contains 250,000 to 300,000 clones, around four fifths of which appear only once.

The gene calls are TRBV6-5 and TRBJ2-4; D is possibly TRBD2 (5 bases). This sequence originates from a man between 60 and 75 years old who had recovered from COVID-19. The sequencing input was peripheral blood. For the CDR3, the DNA is TGTGCCAGCAGGGACTCGGCCAAAAACATTCAGTACTTC. This translates into CASRDSAKNIQYF.